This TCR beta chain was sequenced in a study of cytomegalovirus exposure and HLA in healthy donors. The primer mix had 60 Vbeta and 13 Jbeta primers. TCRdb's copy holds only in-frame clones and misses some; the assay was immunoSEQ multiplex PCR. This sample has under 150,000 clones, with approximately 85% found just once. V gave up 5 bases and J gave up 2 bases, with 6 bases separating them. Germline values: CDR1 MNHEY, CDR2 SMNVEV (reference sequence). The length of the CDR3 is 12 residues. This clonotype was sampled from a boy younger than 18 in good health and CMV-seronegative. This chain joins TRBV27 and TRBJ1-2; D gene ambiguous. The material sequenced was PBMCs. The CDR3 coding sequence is TGTGCCAGCAGTCCCGGGAACTATGGCTACACCTTC. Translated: CASSPGNYGYTF.